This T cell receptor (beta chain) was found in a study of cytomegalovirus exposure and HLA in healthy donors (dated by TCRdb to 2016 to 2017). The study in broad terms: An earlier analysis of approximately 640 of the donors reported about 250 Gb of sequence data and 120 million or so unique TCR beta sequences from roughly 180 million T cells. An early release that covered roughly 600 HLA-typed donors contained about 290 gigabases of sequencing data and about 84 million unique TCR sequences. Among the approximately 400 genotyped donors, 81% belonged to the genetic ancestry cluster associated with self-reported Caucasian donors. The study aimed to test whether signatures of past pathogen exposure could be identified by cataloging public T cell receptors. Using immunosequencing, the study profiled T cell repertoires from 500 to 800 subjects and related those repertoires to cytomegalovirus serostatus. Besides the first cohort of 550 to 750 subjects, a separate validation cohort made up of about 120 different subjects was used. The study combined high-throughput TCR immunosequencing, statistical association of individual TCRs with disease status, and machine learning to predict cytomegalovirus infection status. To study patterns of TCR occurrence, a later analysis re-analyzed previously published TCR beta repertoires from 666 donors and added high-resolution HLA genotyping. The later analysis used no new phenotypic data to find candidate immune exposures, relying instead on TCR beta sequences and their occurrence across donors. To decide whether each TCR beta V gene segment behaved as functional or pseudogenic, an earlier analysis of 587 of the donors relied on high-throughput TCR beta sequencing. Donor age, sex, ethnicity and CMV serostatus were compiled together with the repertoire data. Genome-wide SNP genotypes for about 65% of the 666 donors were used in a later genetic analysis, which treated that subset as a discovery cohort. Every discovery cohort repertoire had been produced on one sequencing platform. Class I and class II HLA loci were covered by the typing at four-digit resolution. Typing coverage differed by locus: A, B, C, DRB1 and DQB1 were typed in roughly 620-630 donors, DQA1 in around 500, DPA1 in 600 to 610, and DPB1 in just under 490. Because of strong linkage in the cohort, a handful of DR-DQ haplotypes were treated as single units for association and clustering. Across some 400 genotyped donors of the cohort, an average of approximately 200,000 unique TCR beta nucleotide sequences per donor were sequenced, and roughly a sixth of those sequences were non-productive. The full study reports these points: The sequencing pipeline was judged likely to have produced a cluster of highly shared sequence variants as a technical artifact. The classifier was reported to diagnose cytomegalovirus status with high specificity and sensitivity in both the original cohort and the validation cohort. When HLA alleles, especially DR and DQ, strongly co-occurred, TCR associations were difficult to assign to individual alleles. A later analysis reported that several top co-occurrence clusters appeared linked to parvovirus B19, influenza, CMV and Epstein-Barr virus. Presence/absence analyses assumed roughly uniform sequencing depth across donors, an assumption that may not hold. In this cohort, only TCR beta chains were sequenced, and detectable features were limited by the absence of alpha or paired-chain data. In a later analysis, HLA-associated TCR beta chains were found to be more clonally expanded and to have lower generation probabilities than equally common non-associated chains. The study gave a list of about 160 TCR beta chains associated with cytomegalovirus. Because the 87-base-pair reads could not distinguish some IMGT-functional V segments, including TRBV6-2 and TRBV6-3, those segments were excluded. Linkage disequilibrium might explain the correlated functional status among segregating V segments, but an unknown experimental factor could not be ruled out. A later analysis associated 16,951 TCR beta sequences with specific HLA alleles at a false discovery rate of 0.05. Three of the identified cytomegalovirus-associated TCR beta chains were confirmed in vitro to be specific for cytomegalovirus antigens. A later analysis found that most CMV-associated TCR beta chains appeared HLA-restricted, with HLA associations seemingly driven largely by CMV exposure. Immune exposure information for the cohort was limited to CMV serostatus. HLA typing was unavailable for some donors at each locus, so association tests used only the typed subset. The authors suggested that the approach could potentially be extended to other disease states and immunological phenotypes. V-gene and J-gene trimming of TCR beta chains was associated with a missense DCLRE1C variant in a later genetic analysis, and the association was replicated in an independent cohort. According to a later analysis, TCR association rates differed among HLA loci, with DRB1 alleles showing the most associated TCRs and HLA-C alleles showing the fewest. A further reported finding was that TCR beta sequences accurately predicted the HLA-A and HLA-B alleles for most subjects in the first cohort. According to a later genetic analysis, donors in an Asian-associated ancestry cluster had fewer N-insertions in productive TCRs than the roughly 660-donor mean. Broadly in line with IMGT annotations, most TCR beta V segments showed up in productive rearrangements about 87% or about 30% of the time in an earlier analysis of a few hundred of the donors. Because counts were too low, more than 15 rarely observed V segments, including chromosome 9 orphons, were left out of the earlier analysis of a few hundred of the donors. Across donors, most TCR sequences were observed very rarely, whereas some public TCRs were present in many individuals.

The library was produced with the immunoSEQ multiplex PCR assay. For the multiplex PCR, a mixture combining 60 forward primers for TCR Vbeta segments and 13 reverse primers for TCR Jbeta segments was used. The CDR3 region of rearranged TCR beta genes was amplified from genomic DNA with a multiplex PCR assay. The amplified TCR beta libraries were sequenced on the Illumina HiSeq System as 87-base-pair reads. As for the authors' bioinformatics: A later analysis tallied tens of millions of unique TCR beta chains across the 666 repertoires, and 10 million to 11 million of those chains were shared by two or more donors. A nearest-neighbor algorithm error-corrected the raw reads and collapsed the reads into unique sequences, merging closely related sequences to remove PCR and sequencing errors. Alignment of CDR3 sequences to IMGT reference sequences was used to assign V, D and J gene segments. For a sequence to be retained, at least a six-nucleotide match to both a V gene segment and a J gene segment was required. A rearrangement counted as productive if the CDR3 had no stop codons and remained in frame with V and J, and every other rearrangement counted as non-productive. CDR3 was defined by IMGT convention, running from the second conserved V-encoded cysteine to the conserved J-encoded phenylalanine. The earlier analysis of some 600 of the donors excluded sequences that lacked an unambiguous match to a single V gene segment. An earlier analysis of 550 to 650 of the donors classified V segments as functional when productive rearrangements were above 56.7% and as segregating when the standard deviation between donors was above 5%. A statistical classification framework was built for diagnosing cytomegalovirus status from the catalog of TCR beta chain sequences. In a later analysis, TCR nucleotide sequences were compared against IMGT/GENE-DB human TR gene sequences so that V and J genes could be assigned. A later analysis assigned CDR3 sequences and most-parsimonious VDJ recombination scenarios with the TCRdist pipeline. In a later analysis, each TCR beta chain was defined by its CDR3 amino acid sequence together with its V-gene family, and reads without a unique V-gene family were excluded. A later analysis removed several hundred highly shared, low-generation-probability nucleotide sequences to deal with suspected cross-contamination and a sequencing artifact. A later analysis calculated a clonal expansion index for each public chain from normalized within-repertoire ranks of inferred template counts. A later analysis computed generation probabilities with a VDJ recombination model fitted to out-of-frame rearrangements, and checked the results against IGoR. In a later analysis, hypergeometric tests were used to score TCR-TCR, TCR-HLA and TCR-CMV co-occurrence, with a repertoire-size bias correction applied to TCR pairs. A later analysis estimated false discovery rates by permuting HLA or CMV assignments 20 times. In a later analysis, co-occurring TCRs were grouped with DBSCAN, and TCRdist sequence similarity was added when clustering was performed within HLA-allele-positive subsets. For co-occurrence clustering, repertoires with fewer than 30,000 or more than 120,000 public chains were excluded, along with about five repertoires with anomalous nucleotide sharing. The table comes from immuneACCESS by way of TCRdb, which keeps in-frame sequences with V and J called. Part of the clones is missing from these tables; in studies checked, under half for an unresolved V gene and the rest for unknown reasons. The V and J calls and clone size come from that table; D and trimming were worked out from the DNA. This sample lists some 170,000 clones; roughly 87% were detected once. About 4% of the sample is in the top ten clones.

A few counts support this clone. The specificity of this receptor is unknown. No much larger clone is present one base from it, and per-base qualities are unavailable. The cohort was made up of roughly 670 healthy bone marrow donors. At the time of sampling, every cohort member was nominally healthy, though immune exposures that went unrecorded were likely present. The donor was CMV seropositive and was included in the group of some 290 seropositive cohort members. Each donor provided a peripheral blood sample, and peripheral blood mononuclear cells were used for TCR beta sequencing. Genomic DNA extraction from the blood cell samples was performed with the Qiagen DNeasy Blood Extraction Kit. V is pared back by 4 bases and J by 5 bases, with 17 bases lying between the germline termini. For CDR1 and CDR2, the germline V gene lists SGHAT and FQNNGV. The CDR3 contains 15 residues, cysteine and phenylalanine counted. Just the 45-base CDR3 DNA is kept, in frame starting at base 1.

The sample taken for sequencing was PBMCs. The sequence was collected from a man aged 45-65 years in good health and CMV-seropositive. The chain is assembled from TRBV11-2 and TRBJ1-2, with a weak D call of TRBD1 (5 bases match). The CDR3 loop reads CASSSRSRGGYGYTF. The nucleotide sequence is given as TGTGCCAGCAGCTCCCGCTCAAGGGGTGGATATGGCTACACCTTC.